Detailed here is one T cell receptor (beta chain). As yet, its antigen is unknown. This sample stems from a study of cytomegalovirus exposure and HLA in healthy donors. General study results and limits: Researchers reported from a later analysis that most CMV-associated TCR beta chains appeared HLA-restricted.

V lost 4 bases, J lost 9 bases, and 11 bases stayed unmatched. Per the germline V gene, CDR1 is SNHLY and CDR2 is FYNNEI. The CDR3 is 15 residues long. PCR used 60 Vbeta primers and 13 Jbeta primers. The data were produced by immunoSEQ multiplex PCR, yet TCRdb's version contains in-frame clones alone and is incomplete. The data contain under 150,000 clones, around 9% of them singletons. The source is a woman aged 40 to 50 in good health and CMV-seropositive. The chain couples TRBV2 to TRBJ2-1; TRBD2 matches at 8 bases. The sample comprised PBMCs. For the CDR3, the DNA is TGTGCCAGCAGTGTTTTGAGCGGGGGCCGGGGTGAGCAGTTCTTC. It is translated as CASSVLSGGRGEQFF.